The entry below gives a single TCR beta chain sequence along with its context. This sample was taken from a study of T cell changes during pregnancy in multiple sclerosis. Sequencing used immunoSEQ multiplex PCR; TCRdb keeps in-frame clones, though not all of them. The sample carries approximately 41,000 clones, about 94% recorded once. The germline gives CDR1 MRHNA, CDR2 SNTAGT. Between the trimmed V and J ends, which lost 8 bases and 2 bases, there was a span of 9 bases. The length of the CDR3 is 12 residues. The chain is built from TRBV6-4 and TRBJ2-5; D gene ambiguous. This receptor was identified in a female donor with multiple sclerosis, enrolled in a pregnancy study. This specimen was CD8+ T cells from peripheral blood mononuclear cells, taken in the third trimester of pregnancy. This CDR3 reads CASLFRQETQYF. As DNA, the CDR3 is TGTGCCAGCCTCTTCCGTCAAGAGACCCAGTACTTC.